This T cell receptor (beta chain) was retrieved from a study of blood T cell repertoires in COVID-19. About the research overall: Material from acute and convalescent COVID-19 was sourced from the United States, Italy and Spain. T cells, B-cell-depleted T cells, or PBMCs supplied cDNA or gDNA.

Cohort assignment relied on participant-reported clinical history. With 3 bases removed from V and 0 bases from J, the gap between germline ends came to 14 bases. CDR3 length equals 16 residues. From germline, CDR1 is DFQATT and CDR2 SNEGSKA (reference sequence). In the source study's methods: Amplification of reference gene primers was used by the study to estimate nucleated cell counts. TCRdb's table, derived via immunoSEQ multiplex PCR, lists solely in-frame clones and lacks some. Clone size and the V and J calls come from that table; the DNA yielded D and trimming. The table shows 250,000 to 300,000 clones, with 88% occurring only once.

The chain combines TRBV20-1 with TRBJ1-4; no reliable D call. The sequence derives from a woman aged 25 to 39 who had recovered from COVID-19. Sequencing was carried out using PBMCs or T cells enriched from blood (not recorded which). The DNA of the CDR3 is TGCAGTGCTAGTTCGGGAAATTTCGCAACTAATGAAAAACTGTTTTTT. As protein: CSASSGNFATNEKLFF.